This TCR beta chain was identified during a study of Ad26.COV2.S vaccination and SARS-CoV-2 variants. Findings and limits, study-wide: Substantial breadth was reportedly displayed by spike-specific CD8+ and CD4+ T cell responses after vaccination.

Treatment given: around 19 received Ad26.COV2.S at low or high dose, single or two shots; 5 received placebo; per-sample allocation not given. Each sample was drawn 63 days after the first injection (of vaccine or placebo). With regard to this clone: Antigen specificity is unknown.

Germline V lookup: CDR1 SGHRS, CDR2 YFSETQ. V was pared by 5 bases and J by 5 bases, with 11 bases between. This CDR3 contains 14 residues. Sequenced by immunoSEQ multiplex PCR; TCRdb stores in-frame clones only, minus some. The sample yields about 470,000 clones, 90% seen once. The source is a person between 18 and 59 years old who received the Ad26.COV2.S COVID-19 vaccine or a placebo. The sample in question was peripheral blood, obtained in a trial of Ad26.COV2.S vaccine versus placebo. The chain links TRBV5-1 to TRBJ1-6, with D perhaps TRBD1 (6 bases). In DNA, the CDR3 is TGCGCCAGCAGGTACCGGGACAATAATTCACCCCTCCACTTT. Amino acids: CASRYRDNNSPLHF.